Below, 14 T cell receptor beta chains from the same sample are listed, as sequenced in a study of T-cell memory formation after mild COVID-19 (dated by TCRdb to the early 2020s). Library preparation was by 5' RACE. TCRdb records Illumina NovaSeq 6000 as the sequencer. TCRdb trimmed the raw reads at Q25, called clones with MiXCR and kept productive beta chains. For every CDR3 protein sequence, its rows merge into one entry that carries the most common genes and DNA. This sample lists 300,000 or so distinct CDR3 sequences; around 16% were detected once. The ten largest clones add up to roughly 24% of the sample. The sequenced sample consisted of PBMCs or a T cell subset sorted from them (not recorded which). The receptor set was obtained from a man aged 18 to 35 who had mild COVID-19 (a few samples of this study predate the infection). The sample titles of this study are shuffled in the database, so cell type and time point are left out; the donor was told from shared clones.

The rearrangement links TRBV5-1 to TRBJ2-5; TRBD1 or TRBD2 may be the D gene (5 bases each). V was trimmed by 0 bases and J by 4 bases, leaving 10 bases between them. Germline V gene data show CDR1 as SGHRS and CDR2 as YFSETQ. This CDR3 is built from 14 residues. The CDR3 reads CASSLVGVRETQYF. In DNA, the CDR3 is TGCGCCAGCAGCTTGGTGGGGGTTCGAGAGACCCAGTACTTC. The variable domain in full, completed from reference TRBV5-1 and TRBJ2-5, reads KAGVTQTPRYLIKTRGQQVTLSCSPISGHRSVSWYQQTPGQGLQFLFEYFSETQRNKGNFPGRFSGRQFSNSRSEMNVSTLELGDSALYLCASSLVGVRETQYFGPGTRLLVL.

The V gene is TRBV6-2 or TRBV6-3, the J gene TRBJ1-5; a possible D gene is TRBD1 (6 bases). CDR1 is MNHEY and CDR2 is SVGEGT in the germline V gene. V was cut by 2 bases and J by 2 bases, with 10 bases left in between. The CDR3 runs to 15 residues. The CDR3 bases are TGTGCCAGCAGTTACCCGGGGGCCGGCAATCAGCCCCAGCATTTT. This encodes CASSYPGAGNQPQHF.

In its sample, this clonotype was seen a few times. The chain links TRBV7-6 to TRBJ2-2; 9 nucleotides line up with TRBD2. Trimming took 3 bases from V and 5 from J; bases not matched to a gene: 10. The CDR3 is 17 residues long. Per the germline V gene, CDR1 is SGHVS and CDR2 is FNYEAQ. CDR3 sequence reads: CASSFRSGLAGTGELFF. The CDR3 DNA sequence: TGTGCCAGCAGCTTCCGAAGTGGCCTAGCGGGAACCGGGGAGCTGTTTTTT.

The chain couples TRBV29-1 to TRBJ1-1; no clear D gene. This CDR3 contains 10 residues. Trimming removed 4 bases at V and 6 bases at J, with 6 bases between. Germline V gene data show CDR1 as SQVTM and CDR2 as ANQGSEA. The CDR3: CSVAPAEAFF. CDR3 in DNA: TGCAGCGTTGCACCGGCTGAAGCTTTCTTT.

Here the CDR3 reads CASSFGYYNEQFF. The CDR3 nucleotides read TGTGCCAGCAGCTTTGGCTATTACAATGAGCAGTTCTTC. The chain links TRBV11-2 to TRBJ2-1; no reliable D call. Trimming pared 3 bases from V and 4 bases from J, leaving 7 bases between. Looked up from germline, CDR1 is SGHAT and CDR2 is FQNNGV. This CDR3 is built from 13 residues.

This clonotype came up a few times. The chain links TRBV6-5 to TRBJ2-5, with D possibly being TRBD2 (6 bases). Germline values: CDR1 MNHEY, CDR2 SVGAGI. V was shortened by 5 bases and J by 1 base, with 8 bases between the two germline ends. The CDR3 has 13 amino acids. CDR3 sequence reads: CASSRGIQETQYF. The CDR3 bases are TGTGCCAGCAGTCGGGGGATCCAAGAGACCCAGTACTTC.

This clonotype was counted ten times or more. The V gene is TRBV20-1, the J gene TRBJ2-5, with a possible D match to TRBD1 (6 bases). The CDR3 is made up of 15 amino acids. Germline CDR1 is DFQATT and CDR2 is SNEGSKA (reference sequence). V was cut by 3 bases and J by 1 base, with 15 bases left in between. CDR3: CSARASGTSQETQYF. The CDR3 DNA is TGCAGTGCTAGGGCCTCCGGGACAAGCCAAGAGACCCAGTACTTC.

V and J are TRBV6-1 and TRBJ2-3; a possible D gene is TRBD2 (6 bases). Germline V CDR1 and CDR2: MNHNS, SASEGT. The ends were cut back, 4 bases at V and 1 base at J, with 15 bases in the middle. The length of the CDR3 is 16 residues. The CDR3 nucleotides read TGTGCCAGCAGTGGGGTGGGGGGAGGCGGCACAGATACGCAGTATTTT. This gives the protein CASSGVGGGGTDTQYF.

The chain recombines TRBV7-2 with TRBJ2-3; D gene uncertain. V gave up 4 bases and J gave up 5 bases, with 10 bases separating them. CDR3 length: 13 amino acids. The germline gives CDR1 SGHTA, CDR2 FQGNSA. The CDR3 loop reads CASSSSVGDTQYF. CDR3 bases: TGTGCCAGCAGCTCCTCGGTTGGAGATACGCAGTATTTT.

The rearrangement joins TRBV2 to TRBJ1-1, with 8 nucleotides matching TRBD1. J lost 5 bases, V lost 7 bases, and 9 bases had no gene match. The germline V gene has CDR1 SNHLY and CDR2 FYNNEI. This CDR3 is 14 amino acids long. CDR3 sequence reads: CASMPAGGWTEAFF. Written as DNA, the CDR3 is TGTGCCAGCATGCCCGCAGGGGGCTGGACTGAAGCTTTCTTT.

CDR3 residues: CASAPWTGGPQSIQYF. DNA of the CDR3: TGTGCCAGCGCGCCTTGGACAGGGGGCCCGCAGAGCATTCAGTACTTC. V gene TRBV7-2 combines with J gene TRBJ2-4; 11 bases line up with TRBD1. The J segment lost 9 bases and the V segment lost 8 bases, leaving 15 bases of the junction unmatched. This CDR3 comprises 16 residues. Germline V gene sequence: CDR1 SGHTA, CDR2 FQGNSA.

The V gene is TRBV20-1, the J gene TRBJ1-2; D call uncertain. Per the germline V gene, CDR1 is DFQATT and CDR2 is SNEGSKA (reference sequence). Trimming took 0 bases from V and 4 from J, leaving 9 bases between them. This CDR3 has 13 residues. CDR3 coding DNA: TGCAGTGCTAGAGATCCTGCGAGCTATGGCTACACCTTC. This gives the protein CSARDPASYGYTF.

The genes are TRBV4-3 and TRBJ2-3, with D tentatively TRBD2 (6 bases). The CDR3 totals 17 residues. V dropped 0 bases and J dropped 1 base, with 14 bases sitting between them. From germline, CDR1 is LGHNA and CDR2 YSLEER. The CDR3 nucleotides are TGCGCCAGCAGCCAAGAAAGCGGGCGGTTAGGCACAGATACGCAGTATTTT. This codes for CASSQESGRLGTDTQYF.

V gene TRBV10-3 combines with J gene TRBJ2-7; 11 bases are a match to TRBD2. CDR1 ENHRY and CDR2 SYGVKD come from the germline V gene. After removal of 6 bases from V and 2 bases from J, the junction contained 6 bases not matched to a gene. CDR3 length: 15 amino acids. The CDR3 is CAISRSGGVPYEQYF. DNA for the CDR3: TGTGCCATCAGCCGTAGCGGGGGGGTCCCCTACGAGCAGTACTTC.